These 31 T cell receptor beta chains came from one sample sequenced in a study of T-cell reconstitution after alpha-beta-depleted transplantation in children. Library preparation (for TCRbeta) was performed with unique molecular identifiers. TCRdb analysed the PCR reads with MiXCR anew, one entry per CDR3 protein. The sample has 440,000 or so distinct CDR3 sequences, roughly 44% seen once. Here the sequenced sample was PBMCs, taken before TCRalphabeta/CD19-depleted stem cell transplant. The origin of the receptors is a girl aged 2 to 9 with aplastic anemia, due to receive a stem cell transplant.

This clonotype was recorded many times. This sequence joins TRBV20-1 and TRBJ2-1, with 7 bases lining up with TRBD2. V shed 4 bases and J 4 bases; nucleotides not matched to a gene: 10. The CDR3 has 15 residues. Germline-derived CDR1 and CDR2 are DFQATT and SNEGSKA (reference sequence). This chain's CDR3 is CSAIRIAGRYNEQFF. DNA for the CDR3: TGCAGTGCTATCAGAATAGCGGGTCGGTACAATGAGCAGTTCTTC.

This chain connects TRBV7-9 to TRBJ1-2; no definite D call. The germline CDR1 and CDR2 sequences are SEHNR and FQNEAQ (reference sequence). The CDR3 covers 14 residues. With 1 base removed from V and 6 bases from J, the gap between germline ends came to 12 bases. CDR3 DNA sequence: TGTGCCAGCAGCTTAGACTTACCCTCGAATGGCTACACCTTC. Translation: CASSLDLPSNGYTF.

This clonotype was recorded at least ten times. V and J are TRBV4-1 and TRBJ1-4, with D perhaps TRBD1 (5 bases). V was cut by 6 bases and J by 8 bases, with 19 bases left in between. The CDR3 is 15 residues long. Germline assignment: CDR1 MGHRA and CDR2 YSYEKL. CDR3 sequence reads: CASSPRGRSEEKLFF. The DNA of the CDR3 is TGCGCCAGCAGTCCTCGGGGCAGGTCGGAAGAAAAACTGTTTTTT.

This clonotype was detected once. The chain uses TRBV5-5 and TRBJ2-1; 13 bases fit TRBD2. Germline CDR1 SGHKS, CDR2 YYEKEE (reference sequence). The junction had 4 bases not matched to a gene; V was cut back by 0 bases and J by 7 bases. This CDR3 is built from 16 residues. The CDR3 spells CASSLELAGGPNEQFF. The DNA of the CDR3 is TGTGCCAGCAGCTTGGAACTAGCGGGAGGGCCTAATGAGCAGTTCTTC. The complete variable domain, with remaining parts taken from reference TRBV5-5 and TRBJ2-1, reads DAGVTQSPTHLIKTRGQQVTLRCSPISGHKSVSWYQQVLGQGPQFIFQYYEKEERGRGNFPDRFSARQFPNYSSELNVNALLLGDSALYLCASSLELAGGPNEQFFGPGTRLTVL.

V gene TRBV10-3 combines with J gene TRBJ2-1; 10 bases align to TRBD2. The CDR3 sequence is 19 residues long. Germline CDR1 reads ENHRY; CDR2 reads SYGVKD. The ends lost 4 bases at V and 0 bases at J; junction bases unmatched: 12. CDR3 protein: CAISAVQGSSGSSYNEQFF. The CDR3 coding sequence is TGTGCCATCAGTGCTGTACAGGGATCTAGCGGGAGCTCCTACAATGAGCAGTTCTTC.

A few counts support this clonotype. The chain has TRBV20-1 and TRBJ2-1; D is ambiguous. V shed 6 bases and J shed 1 base, with 16 bases lying between them. The germline V gene has CDR1 DFQATT and CDR2 SNEGSKA (reference sequence). CDR3 length: 15 amino acids. CDR3 in amino acids: CSANLPWVSYNEQFF. The CDR3 region has the DNA TGCAGTGCCAACCTTCCGTGGGTTTCCTACAATGAGCAGTTCTTC.

The genes are TRBV29-1 and TRBJ2-5; the match to TRBD2 covers 7 bases. The germline CDR1 and CDR2 sequences are SQVTM and ANQGSEA. V dropped 1 base and J dropped 5; count of bases not matched to a gene: 7. This CDR3 is built from 14 residues. DNA for the CDR3: TGCAGCGTTGAAGTGACGGGGGAGGGGGAGACCCAGTACTTC. Amino acid sequence: CSVEVTGEGETQYF.

This chain links TRBV29-1 with TRBJ2-7; tentatively, D is TRBD2 (5 bases). This CDR3 spans 14 amino acids. Germline assignment: CDR1 SQVTM and CDR2 ANQGSEA. With 0 bases removed from V and 1 base from J, the gap between germline ends came to 10 bases. CDR3: CSVEETRESYEQYF. The CDR3 DNA sequence: TGCAGCGTTGAAGAGACAAGGGAGTCCTACGAGCAGTACTTC.

The chain joins TRBV6-1 to TRBJ1-5, with a tentative D call TRBD1 (6 bases). The germline CDR1 and CDR2 sequences are MNHNS and SASEGT. V lost 6 bases and J lost 5, with 11 bases in between. The CDR3 sequence is 13 residues long. This chain's CDR3 is CASRTQGDQPQHF. DNA of the CDR3: TGTGCCAGCAGGACACAGGGTGATCAGCCCCAGCATTTT.

This clonotype was counted a few times. The chain carries TRBV6-5 and TRBJ1-2; D remains ambiguous. The length of the CDR3 is 15 residues. Per the germline V gene, CDR1 is MNHEY and CDR2 is SVGAGI. Trimming took 0 bases from V and 2 from J, leaving 10 bases between them. The CDR3 protein is CASSYSSPENYGYTF. The CDR3 DNA reads as TGTGCCAGCAGTTACTCGAGTCCAGAGAACTATGGCTACACCTTC.

The chain is built from TRBV27 and TRBJ2-1, with TRBD2 matching over 9 bases. The CDR3 is 16 residues long. V lost 6 bases, J lost 10 bases, and 16 bases stayed unmatched. Germline loops: CDR1 MNHEY, CDR2 SMNVEV (reference sequence). The CDR3 bases are TGTGCCAGCAGCCTTCTTCGAGCGGGAGGCCCCGGAGAGCAGTTCTTC. It translates to CASSLLRAGGPGEQFF.

This clonotype came up many times. This chain connects TRBV11-2 to TRBJ1-2; tentatively, D is TRBD1 (5 bases). This CDR3 has 13 residues. Trimming shortened V by 1 base and J by 3 bases, and 6 bases separated the two germline ends. Germline assignment: CDR1 SGHAT and CDR2 FQNNGV. The DNA of the CDR3 is TGTGCCAGCAGCTTAGCACAGGACTATGGCTACACCTTC. It specifies CASSLAQDYGYTF.

This clonotype was detected a few times. This chain links TRBV20-1 with TRBJ2-5; perhaps TRBD2 as D (5 bases). The V gene lost 3 bases and the J gene lost 1 base, with 15 bases spanning the gap. The CDR3 length is 15 residues. Germline CDR1 is DFQATT and CDR2 is SNEGSKA (reference sequence). CDR3 in DNA: TGCAGTGCTAGGTCGCGGGCGGCGAGCCAAGAGACCCAGTACTTC. This sequence encodes CSARSRAASQETQYF.

The chain is built from TRBV4-2 and TRBJ2-1; 7 bases are shared with TRBD2. The CDR3 spans 17 residues. Looked up from germline, CDR1 is LGHNA and CDR2 is YNFKEQ. Trimming took 5 bases from V and 6 from J; bases not matched to a gene: 16. For the CDR3, the DNA is TGTGCCAGCAGCACCGCATGGGTCTCAGCGGGACCCAATGAGCAGTTCTTC. This sequence encodes CASSTAWVSAGPNEQFF.

V is TRBV28 and J is TRBJ2-7, with 10 bases that match TRBD1. Germline V gene sequence: CDR1 MDHEN, CDR2 SYDVKM. The CDR3 loop spans 16 amino acids. Losses at the gene ends were 6 bases for V and 3 bases for J; bases not matched to a gene: 11. The CDR3: CASSLPGTGVRYEQYF. In nucleotides, the CDR3 is TGTGCCAGCAGCCTCCCCGGGACAGGGGTACGCTACGAGCAGTACTTC.

This clonotype was counted ten times or more. The chain employs TRBV6-6 and TRBJ1-3; D remains unclear. Germline-derived CDR1 and CDR2 are MNHNY and SVGAGI (reference sequence). V lost 6 bases to trimming and J lost 2 bases, with 5 bases between them. The CDR3 covers 12 residues. CDR3 sequence reads: CASRTAGNTIYF. Written as DNA, the CDR3 is TGTGCCAGCAGGACGGCTGGAAACACCATATATTTT.

V gene TRBV20-1 combines with J gene TRBJ1-5; D uncertain. The V and J ends lost 5 bases and 2 bases respectively, with 10 bases between them. The CDR3 has 13 amino acids. Germline assignment: CDR1 DFQATT and CDR2 SNEGSKA (reference sequence). CDR3 amino acids: CSAGGRGNQPQHF. CDR3 coding DNA: TGCAGTGCTGGAGGGAGGGGCAATCAGCCCCAGCATTTT.

This sequence joins TRBV29-1 and TRBJ2-7; 11 bases agree with TRBD2. The germline gives CDR1 SQVTM, CDR2 ANQGSEA. The CDR3 is made up of 13 amino acids. The V gene end was trimmed by 6 bases and the J gene end by 1 base; junction bases not matched to a gene: 2. The DNA for the CDR3 is TGCAGCGTCACTAGCGGGGGATCCTACGAGCAGTACTTC. This translates into CSVTSGGSYEQYF.

The chain has TRBV28 and TRBJ2-3, with TRBD1 as a possible D gene (5 bases). The CDR3 is made up of 16 amino acids. V was shortened by 7 bases and J by 6 bases, with 23 bases between the two germline ends. CDR1 is MDHEN, CDR2 SYDVKM, per germline. As DNA, the CDR3 is TGTGCCAGCACCACTCAGGGTGGCCCCGGAGTGGATACGCAGTATTTT. Amino acid sequence: CASTTQGGPGVDTQYF.

V is TRBV7-9 and J is TRBJ2-1, with D unclear. This CDR3 has 16 amino acids. V lost 1 base and J lost 8, with 18 bases in between. Germline CDR1 and CDR2: SEHNR and FQNEAQ (reference sequence). The CDR3 nucleotides read TGTGCCAGCAGCTTAGGCCAGCATCCGCGGTCGGATGAGCAGTTCTTC. Residues: CASSLGQHPRSDEQFF. Full variable domain (outside the CDR3, taken from reference TRBV7-9 and TRBJ2-1): DTGVSQNPRHKITKRGQNVTFRCDPISEHNRLYWYRQTLGQGPEFLTYFQNEAQLEKSRLLSDRFSAERPKGSFSTLEIQRTEQGDSAMYLCASSLGQHPRSDEQFFGPGTRLTVL.

V gene TRBV4-2 combines with J gene TRBJ1-5; D remains ambiguous. The V end lost 6 bases, the J end lost 4 bases, and 19 bases lay between the germline ends. In germline, CDR1 is LGHNA, CDR2 YNFKEQ. This CDR3 is 16 amino acids long. The CDR3, as DNA: TGTGCCAGCAGTTCCGAGGGTGGGGATTTAAATCAGCCCCAGCATTTT. As protein: CASSSEGGDLNQPQHF.

The chain is built from TRBV20-1 and TRBJ2-3, with TRBD2 as a possible D gene (6 bases). V lost 4 bases to trimming and J lost 0 bases, with 17 bases between them. CDR1 is DFQATT, CDR2 SNEGSKA, per germline (reference sequence). The length of the CDR3 is 16 residues. CDR3 amino acids: CSATFGRLASTDTQYF. CDR3 nucleotide sequence: TGCAGTGCTACATTTGGTCGGCTAGCGAGCACAGATACGCAGTATTTT.

The chain couples TRBV3-1 to TRBJ2-1; 9 nucleotides match TRBD2. This CDR3 comprises 17 residues. The germline CDR1 and CDR2 sequences are LGHDT and YNNKEL (reference sequence). The V segment lost 0 bases and the J segment 10 bases; nucleotides outside the gene matches: 13. Here the CDR3 DNA reads TGTGCCAGCAGCCAAGATCGGGGGCGGGGGGGCCGTCGGGAGCAGTTCTTC. This translates into CASSQDRGRGGRREQFF.

To note about this clonotype: A much more abundant neighbour one base away suggests this may be a read error. The genes are TRBV28 and TRBJ2-1; possible D gene TRBD2, 6 bases. The CDR3 loop spans 14 amino acids. Germline CDR1 is MDHEN and CDR2 is SYDVKM. DNA of the CDR3: TGTGCCAGCAGCGGAGCGGGTACTTACAATGAGCAGTCCTTC. This codes for CASSGAGTYNEQSF.

This clonotype was seen many times. This chain connects TRBV20-1 to TRBJ2-1; D unresolved. V was trimmed by 6 bases and J by 0 bases, leaving 9 bases between them. Per the germline V gene, CDR1 is DFQATT and CDR2 is SNEGSKA (reference sequence). The CDR3 runs 13 residues. In DNA form, the CDR3 reads TGCAGTGCCGCCGATAGCTCCTACAATGAGCAGTTCTTC. This encodes CSAADSSYNEQFF.

The CDR3 loop is CATSDPGTPSNEQYF. In nucleotides, the CDR3 is TGTGCCACCAGTGATCCCGGGACGCCCAGCAACGAGCAGTACTTC. The chain links TRBV24-1 to TRBJ2-7; TRBD1 or TRBD2 may be the D gene (5 bases each). CDR1 and CDR2 from the germline V gene are KGHDR and SFDVKD. V lost 3 bases to trimming and J lost 5 bases, with 16 bases between them. CDR3 size: 15 residues.

The V gene is TRBV3-1, the J gene TRBJ2-5, with a weak D call TRBD1 (6 bases). V was pared by 4 bases and J by 1 base, with 10 bases between. In germline, CDR1 is LGHDT, CDR2 YNNKEL (reference sequence). The CDR3 has 14 residues. CDR3 in amino acids: CASSLQGFQETQYF. In DNA form, the CDR3 reads TGTGCCAGCAGCCTACAGGGATTCCAAGAGACCCAGTACTTC.

This clonotype occurred a few times. This chain's CDR3 is CSVRDATYEQYF. Here the CDR3 DNA reads TGCAGCGTTCGGGACGCTACCTACGAGCAGTACTTC. This chain joins TRBV29-1 and TRBJ2-7, with D perhaps matching TRBD1 or TRBD2 (5 bases each). The germline V gene has CDR1 SQVTM and CDR2 ANQGSEA. V lost 5 bases to trimming and J lost 2 bases, with 10 bases between them. The CDR3 consists of 12 residues.

The chain couples TRBV12-3 or TRBV12-4 to TRBJ2-3; a possible D gene is TRBD2 (5 bases). V shed 4 bases and J shed 1 base, with 15 bases lying between them. The CDR3 totals 16 residues. CDR3 DNA sequence: TGTGCCAGCAGTTCGGATGGGCTAGCTGGCACAGATACGCAGTATTTT. Translation gives CASSSDGLAGTDTQYF.

V gene TRBV28 combines with J gene TRBJ2-5, with 10 positions matching TRBD2. V trimming: 4 bases; J trimming: 4 bases; junction bases outside the gene matches: 9. The length of the CDR3 is 16 residues. Germline values: CDR1 MDHEN, CDR2 SYDVKM. The CDR3 DNA reads as TGTGCCAGCAGTTCCCCCCGCTCTAGCGGGAGAGAGACCCAGTACTTC. It encodes CASSSPRSSGRETQYF.

Comments on this clonotype: A read error may explain this, as a much larger clone is one base away. The rearrangement uses TRBV15 and TRBJ1-1; 7 bases match TRBD1. Germline CDR1 and CDR2: LNHNV and YYDKDF (reference sequence). This CDR3 spans 15 amino acids. CDR3 DNA sequence: TGTGCCTCCAGCAGAAATTATGCAGGGGGGACTGAAGCTTTCTTT. This codes for CASSRNYAGGTEAFF.